Each of the 10 T cell receptor beta chains below was sequenced from the same sample in a study of CD8 T cells in Susac syndrome. Random hexamers were used to reverse transcribe roughly 0.5 to 1 ug of RNA. TCRdb reprocessed the immunoSEQ multiplex PCR reads with MiXCR, giving one entry per CDR3 protein. The data show around 70,000 distinct CDR3 sequences, with 85% to 95% seen just once and 0.5% to 0.7% held by the top ten. Sequenced material: CD8+ T cells from PBMCs. The receptors come from a human donor with multiple sclerosis.

The chain employs TRBV7-9 and TRBJ1-4; D unclear. Germline CDR1 is SEHNR and CDR2 is FQNEAQ (reference sequence). V was clipped by 5 bases and J by 8 bases, with 12 bases between them. The CDR3 contains 13 residues. CDR3 sequence (DNA): TGTGCCAGCAGCCCCCCGGTGGGAGAAAAACTGTTTTTT. Its translation is CASSPPVGEKLFF.

The gene calls are TRBV4-1 and TRBJ2-7, with D perhaps matching TRBD1 or TRBD2 (5 bases each). The CDR3 loop spans 13 amino acids. CDR1 and CDR2 (germline): MGHRA, YSYEKL. V lost 3 bases to trimming and J lost 3 bases, with 9 bases between them. This CDR3 is CASSQGPDYEQYF. In nucleotides, the CDR3 is TGCGCCAGCAGCCAGGGACCTGACTACGAGCAGTACTTC.

Comments on this clonotype: One end of the junction does not line up with germline, which may come from a read error. The rearrangement joins TRBV29-1 to TRBJ1-4; no definite D call. The CDR3 has 13 residues. Germline V lookup: CDR1 SQVTM, CDR2 ANQGSEA. CDR3: CSAEGPVGEKLFF. The CDR3 DNA reads as TGCAGCGCTGAAGGGCCCGTGGGGGAAAAACTGTTTTTT. Complete variable domain (other parts from reference TRBV29-1 and TRBJ1-4): SAVISQKPSRDICQRGTSLTIQCQVDSQVTMMFWYRQQPGQSLTLIATANQGSEATYESGFVIDKFPISRPNLTFSTLTVSNMSPEDSSIYLCSAEGPVGEKLFFGSGTQLSVL.

This chain joins TRBV6-2 or TRBV6-3 and TRBJ2-1, with D perhaps TRBD2 (5 bases). V lost 2 bases to trimming and J lost 9 bases, with 17 bases between them. Germline loops: CDR1 MNHEY, CDR2 SVGEGT. CDR3 size: 15 residues. As DNA, the CDR3 is TGTGCCAGCAGTTACGACCCTAGCCGGGTAGCTGAGCAGTTCTTC. Protein sequence: CASSYDPSRVAEQFF.

The count of this clonotype is one. The rearrangement uses TRBV18 and TRBJ2-7, with 9 bases fitting TRBD1. Germline V gene sequence: CDR1 KGHSH, CDR2 LQKENI. The V gene end was trimmed by 5 bases and the J gene end by 3 bases; junction bases not matched to a gene: 11. CDR3 length equals 16 residues. The CDR3 sequence: CASSSTSGQGFYEQYF. Here the CDR3 DNA reads TGTGCCAGCTCATCCACTTCGGGACAGGGATTCTACGAGCAGTACTTC. The full variable domain, rest sourced from reference TRBV18 and TRBJ2-7, is NAGVMQNPRHLVRRRGQEARLRCSPMKGHSHVYWYRQLPEEGLKFMVYLQKENIIDESGMPKERFSAEFPKEGPSILRIQQVVRGDSAAYFCASSSTSGQGFYEQYFGPGTRLTVT.

The V and J genes are TRBV7-3 and TRBJ2-5, with TRBD2 matching over 12 bases. The ends lost 2 bases at V and 5 bases at J; junction bases unmatched: 6. The CDR3 is 16 residues long. In germline, CDR1 is SGHTA, CDR2 FQGTGA. CDR3 bases: TGTGCCAGCAGCTTATACCCTAGCGGGGGGGCGGAGACCCAGTACTTC. Encoded protein: CASSLYPSGGAETQYF.

This sequence joins TRBV4-1 and TRBJ2-1; 9 nucleotides align to TRBD1. The CDR3 loop spans 16 amino acids. Germline V lookup: CDR1 MGHRA, CDR2 YSYEKL. V was pared by 1 base and J by 8 bases, with 9 bases of the junction left unmatched. The DNA for the CDR3 is TGCGCCAGCAGCCAAGCCCCCGGACAGGGGTGGGATGAGCAGTTCTTC. Protein sequence: CASSQAPGQGWDEQFF.

The gene calls are TRBV4-1 and TRBJ2-1; D remains ambiguous. The CDR3 runs to 16 residues. V was pared by 0 bases and J by 0 bases, with 9 bases between. Germline V gene data show CDR1 as MGHRA and CDR2 as YSYEKL. The CDR3, as DNA: TGCGCCAGCAGCCAAGAAGGCTGGAGCTCCTACAATGAGCAGTTCTTC. Translated: CASSQEGWSSYNEQFF.

The gene calls are TRBV3-1 and TRBJ2-7; 7 positions match TRBD1. V was pared by 1 base and J by 4 bases, with 10 bases of the junction left unmatched. Germline V gene sequence: CDR1 LGHDT, CDR2 YNNKEL (reference sequence). The CDR3 is made up of 16 amino acids. The DNA of the CDR3 is TGTGCCAGCAGCCAAGCGTGCCTGGACAGGACGTACGAGCAGTACTTC. Translating gives CASSQACLDRTYEQYF.

The CDR3 DNA reads as TGTGCCACCAGACCAACTAGCGACTCCTACAATGAGCAGTTCTTC. Translation: CATRPTSDSYNEQFF. The chain is built from TRBV15 and TRBJ2-1; 7 bases fit TRBD2. V gave up 6 bases and J gave up 0 bases; unmatched junction bases: 5. In germline, CDR1 is LNHNV, CDR2 YYDKDF (reference sequence). This CDR3 has 15 amino acids.